This T cell receptor beta chain was sequenced for a study of OX40 agonist ivuxolimab in advanced cancers. At the level of the study: At just under 85% male, the cohort had a mean age of approximately 60 years, ranging from 23 to 79. Study-wide points: Doses of 0.1 to 3.0 mg/kg were accompanied by clonal expansion of CD4+ and CD8+ blood T cells by week 6.

With autoimmune disease history or systemic immunosuppression, patients were excluded. The V end lost 5 bases, the J end lost 1 base, and 14 bases lay between the germline ends. Per germline, CDR1 SEHNR and CDR2 FQNEAQ (reference sequence). The CDR3 runs 15 residues. Some clones are missing from TCRdb's copy, which holds only in-frame ones; the method was immunoSEQ multiplex PCR. Of 75,000 to 90,000 clones listed, 65% to 85% are singletons. On this clone: No antigen is known for it.

The sample consisted of CD4+ or CD8+ T cells sorted from blood, taken in a trial of the OX40 agonist ivuxolimab. The receptor comes from an adult with an advanced solid tumor such as melanoma, head and neck, liver or kidney cancer. V gene TRBV7-9 combines with J gene TRBJ1-1, with D maybe TRBD1 (6 bases). CDR3 in DNA: TGTGCCAGCAGCCTCGATCAGGGGAGGAACACTGAAGCTTTCTTT. Amino acids: CASSLDQGRNTEAFF.